This TCR beta chain is from a study of T-cell reconstitution after alpha-beta-depleted transplantation in children (dated by TCRdb to between 2015 and 2016). Study-level background: The study quantitatively tracked T-cell immune reconstitution after TCRalphabeta/CD19-depleted allogeneic hematopoietic cell transplantation in children using TCR repertoire profiling.

The method was PCR. TCRdb records Illumina HiSeq 2500 as the sequencer. TCR library preparation used molecular barcoding, with unique molecular identifiers applied to normalize quantification of the TCRbeta repertoire. TCRdb redid the processing of the public reads, applying fastp at Q25 and MiXCR, and retained in-frame beta chains. Entries are consolidated by CDR3 protein sequence, retaining the most common genes and DNA. This sample holds almost 500,000 distinct CDR3 sequences; about 12% were observed only once. The ten largest clones represent over 5.5% of the sample. This clonotype has a handful of counts. Its binding antigen is unknown. No base quality information exists; no much larger clone differs at one position. The germline V gene provides CDR1 SQVTM and CDR2 ANQGSEA. The CDR3 runs 13 residues from the cysteine to the phenylalanine. Only the CDR3 part of the read is kept: 39 bases, read in frame from the first base. Cut back by 5 bases and 7 bases, the V and J ends lie 14 bases apart.

This clonotype was sampled from a human donor who donated a stem cell graft to a child with combined immunodeficiency. This specimen was PBMCs from the stem cell graft donor, taken from the stem cell graft. The receptor chain draws on TRBV29-1 and TRBJ2-2; TRBD2 is possibly the D segment (5 matching bases). The DNA sequence reads TGCAGCGTTCGTCCAGGAGGAGGCGGGGAGCTGTTTTTT. It is translated as CSVRPGGGGELFF.